The entry below gives a single T cell receptor beta chain sequence along with its context. V lost 5 bases, J lost 3 bases, and 10 bases lay in between. The CDR3 spans 12 residues. Germline lookup yields CDR1 SQVTM and CDR2 ANQGSEA. With random hexamers, reverse transcription was performed on about 0.5 to 1 ug of RNA. TCRdb re-derived calls from the immunoSEQ multiplex PCR reads in MiXCR, one entry per CDR3 protein. The sample lists 110,000 or so distinct CDR3 sequences; 93% were seen once. This sample was taken from a study of CD8 T cells in Susac syndrome. The V and J genes are TRBV29-1 and TRBJ1-2; D not resolved. The material sequenced was CD4+ T cells from PBMCs. This sequence originates from a human donor with multiple sclerosis. In DNA, the CDR3 is TGCAGCGTTTCAGGACCCGACTATGGCTACACCTTC. Translating it yields CSVSGPDYGYTF. Full variable domain (missing parts from reference TRBV29-1 and TRBJ1-2): SAVISQKPSRDICQRGTSLTIQCQVDSQVTMMFWYRQQPGQSLTLIATANQGSEATYESGFVIDKFPISRPNLTFSTLTVSNMSPEDSSIYLCSVSGPDYGYTFGSGTRLTVV.